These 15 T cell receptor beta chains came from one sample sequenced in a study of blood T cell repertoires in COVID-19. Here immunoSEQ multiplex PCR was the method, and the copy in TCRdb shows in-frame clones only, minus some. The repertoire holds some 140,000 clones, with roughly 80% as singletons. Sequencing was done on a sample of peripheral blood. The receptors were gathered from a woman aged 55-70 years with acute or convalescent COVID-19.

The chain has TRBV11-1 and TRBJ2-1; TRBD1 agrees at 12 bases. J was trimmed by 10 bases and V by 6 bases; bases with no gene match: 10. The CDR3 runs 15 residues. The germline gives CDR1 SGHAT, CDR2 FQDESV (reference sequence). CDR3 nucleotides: TGTGCCAGCAGGCATCCGGGACAGGGGGCTACCGAGCAGTTCTTC. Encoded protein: CASRHPGQGATEQFF.

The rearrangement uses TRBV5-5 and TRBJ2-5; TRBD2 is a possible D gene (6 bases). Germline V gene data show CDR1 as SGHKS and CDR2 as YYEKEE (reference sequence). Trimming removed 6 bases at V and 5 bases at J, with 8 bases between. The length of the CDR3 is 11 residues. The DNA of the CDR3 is TGTGCCAGCATTGGGGGGGAGACCCAGTACTTC. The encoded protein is CASIGGETQYF.

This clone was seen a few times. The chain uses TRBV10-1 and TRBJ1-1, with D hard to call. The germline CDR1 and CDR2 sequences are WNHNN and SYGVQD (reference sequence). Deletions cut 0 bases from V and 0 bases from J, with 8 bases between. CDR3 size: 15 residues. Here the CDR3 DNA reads TGCGCCAGCAGTGAGTCGTCCAGGATGAACACTGAAGCTTTCTTT. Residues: CASSESSRMNTEAFF.

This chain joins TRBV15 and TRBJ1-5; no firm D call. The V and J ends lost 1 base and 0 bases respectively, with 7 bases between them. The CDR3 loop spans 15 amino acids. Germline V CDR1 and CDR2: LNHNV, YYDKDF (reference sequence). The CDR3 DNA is TGTGCCACCAGCAGAGCGGACTTTAGCAATCAGCCCCAGCATTTT. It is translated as CATSRADFSNQPQHF.

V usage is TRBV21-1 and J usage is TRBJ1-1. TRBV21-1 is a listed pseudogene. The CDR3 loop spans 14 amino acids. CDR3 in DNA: TGTGCCAGCAGCAAACGGCGGATCGGGACTGAAGCTTTCTTT. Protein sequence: CASSKRRIGTEAFF.

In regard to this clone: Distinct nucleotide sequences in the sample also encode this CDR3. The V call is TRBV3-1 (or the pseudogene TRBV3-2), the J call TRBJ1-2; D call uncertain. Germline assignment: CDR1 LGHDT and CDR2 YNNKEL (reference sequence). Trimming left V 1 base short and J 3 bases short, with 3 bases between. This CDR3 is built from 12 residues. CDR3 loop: CASSQADYGYTF. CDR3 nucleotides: TGTGCCAGCAGCCAAGCGGACTATGGCTACACCTTC.

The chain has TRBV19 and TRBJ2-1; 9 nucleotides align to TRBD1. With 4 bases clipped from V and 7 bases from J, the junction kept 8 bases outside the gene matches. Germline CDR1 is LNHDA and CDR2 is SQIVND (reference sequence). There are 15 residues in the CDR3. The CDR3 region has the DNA TGTGCCAGTAGTACCGTACAGGGGGCTCGGAATGAGCAGTTCTTC. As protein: CASSTVQGARNEQFF. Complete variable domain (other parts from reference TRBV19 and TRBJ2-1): DGGITQSPKYLFRKEGQNVTLSCEQNLNHDAMYWYRQDPGQGLRLIYYSQIVNDFQKGDIAEGYSVSREKKESFPLTVTSAQKNPTAFYLCASSTVQGARNEQFFGPGTRLTVL.

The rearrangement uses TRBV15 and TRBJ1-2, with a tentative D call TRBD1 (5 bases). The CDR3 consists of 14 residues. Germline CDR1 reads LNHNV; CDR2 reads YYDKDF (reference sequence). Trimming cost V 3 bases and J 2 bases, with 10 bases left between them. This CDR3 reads CATSRGRGNYGYTF. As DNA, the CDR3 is TGTGCCACCAGCAGGGGAAGGGGAAACTATGGCTACACCTTC.

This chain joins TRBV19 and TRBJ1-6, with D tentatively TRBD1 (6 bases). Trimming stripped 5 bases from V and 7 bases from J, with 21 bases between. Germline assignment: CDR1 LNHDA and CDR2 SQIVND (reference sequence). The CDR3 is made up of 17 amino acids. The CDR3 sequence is CASSLNPVGGSNSPLHF. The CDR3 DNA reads TGTGCCAGTAGTCTAAACCCCGTTGGGGGCTCCAATTCACCCCTCCACTTT. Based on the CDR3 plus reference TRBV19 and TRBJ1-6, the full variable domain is DGGITQSPKYLFRKEGQNVTLSCEQNLNHDAMYWYRQDPGQGLRLIYYSQIVNDFQKGDIAEGYSVSREKKESFPLTVTSAQKNPTAFYLCASSLNPVGGSNSPLHFGNGTRLTVT.

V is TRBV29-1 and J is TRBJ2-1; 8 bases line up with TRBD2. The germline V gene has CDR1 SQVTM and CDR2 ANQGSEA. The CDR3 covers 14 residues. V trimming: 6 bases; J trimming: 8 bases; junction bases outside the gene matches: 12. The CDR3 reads CSVDGTSGFDEQFF. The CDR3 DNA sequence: TGCAGCGTCGATGGGACTAGTGGGTTTGATGAGCAGTTCTTC.

The CDR3 DNA is TGTGCCAGCAGCTTAGGTCCAGCGGGGGGGCCTGGGGAGACCCAGTACTTC. Its protein product is CASSLGPAGGPGETQYF. The chain uses TRBV13 and TRBJ2-5, with 10 bases aligning to TRBD2. The V and J ends lost 0 bases and 5 bases, in that order; junction bases with no gene match: 9. The germline V gene has CDR1 PRHDT and CDR2 FYEKMQ (reference sequence). This CDR3 comprises 17 residues.

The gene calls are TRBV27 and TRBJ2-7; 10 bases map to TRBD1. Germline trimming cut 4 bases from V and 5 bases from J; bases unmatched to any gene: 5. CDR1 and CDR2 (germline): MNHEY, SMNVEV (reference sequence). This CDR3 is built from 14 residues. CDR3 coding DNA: TGTGCCAGCAGTTCAAGGGACAGGGGCGACGAGCAGTACTTC. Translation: CASSSRDRGDEQYF.

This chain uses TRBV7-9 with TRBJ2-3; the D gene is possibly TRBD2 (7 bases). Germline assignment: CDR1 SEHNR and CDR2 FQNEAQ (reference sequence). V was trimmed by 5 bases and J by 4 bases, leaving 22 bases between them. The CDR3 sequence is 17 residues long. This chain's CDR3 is CASSPGGAGARADTQYF. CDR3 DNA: TGTGCCAGCAGCCCTGGGGGGGCAGGGGCGAGGGCAGATACGCAGTATTTT.

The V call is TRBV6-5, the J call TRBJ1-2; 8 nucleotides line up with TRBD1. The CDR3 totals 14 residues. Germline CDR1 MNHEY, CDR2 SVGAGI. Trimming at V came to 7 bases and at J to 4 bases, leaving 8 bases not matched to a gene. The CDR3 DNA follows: TGTGCCAGCACCGACAGGGGCGCGGGCTATGGCTACACCTTC. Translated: CASTDRGAGYGYTF.

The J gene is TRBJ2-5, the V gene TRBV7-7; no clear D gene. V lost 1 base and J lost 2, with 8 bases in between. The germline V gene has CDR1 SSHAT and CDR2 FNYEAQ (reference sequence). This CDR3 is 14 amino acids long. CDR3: CASSLGPGQETQYF. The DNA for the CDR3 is TGTGCCAGCAGCTTAGGGCCAGGACAAGAGACCCAGTACTTC.